This T cell receptor beta chain was sequenced for a study of blood T cells in healthy people across ages. In the case of this clonotype: As yet, its antigen is unknown.

Study-level findings and limits: TCR beta diversity was tightly associated with the proportion of naive T cells.

CDR3 length: 16 amino acids. The germline gives CDR1 LGHDT, CDR2 YNNKEL (reference sequence). The V end was cut by 2 bases, the J end by 0 bases, with 13 bases between. Together with a sample-barcoded 5' primer, a J-beta primer mix was included in a second PCR lasting about 6 to 11 cycles. The template-switch adaptor was a 5' adaptor with 12 random nucleotides. It tagged each cDNA molecule. The yield of each sample was at least 3 million CDR3-containing paired-end reads. MiXCR was run by TCRdb on the 5' RACE reads, yielding one entry per CDR3 protein. Among 650,000 to 1,000,000 distinct CDR3 sequences listed, about 42% were seen once.

Material: blood. This clonotype originated in an elderly man in good health. The rearrangement joins TRBV3-1 to TRBJ1-2, with no clear D. CDR3 coding DNA: TGTGCCAGCAGCCAACGGGGAGGCGGCACTAACTATGGCTACACCTTC. Its translation: CASSQRGGGTNYGYTF.